This TCR beta chain appears in the sequencing data of a study of T cells in women clearing cervical HPV infection. Study background: Case blood drawn at lesion detection; control blood after infection cleared.

Note on this clone: The CDR3 goes on 3 residues after the read ends, and that part is filled in from the germline J gene.

TCRdb keeps only in-frame clones here, not all; method: immunoSEQ multiplex PCR. The sample's table shows tens of thousands of clones. Trimming took 6 bases from V and 6 from J; bases not matched to a gene: 7. The CDR3 totals 14 residues. Per germline, CDR1 LNHDA and CDR2 SQIVND (reference sequence). The material sequenced was blood buffy coat. The chain joins TRBV19 to TRBJ2-1; 8 nucleotides match TRBD2. This clonotype was obtained from a woman between 18 and 75 years old with a cervical HPV16 infection that either progressed to CIN3+ or cleared (not recorded which). This CDR3 is CASSSGSTGNEQFF. CDR3 DNA, as far as it was read: TGTGCCAGTAGCAGCGGGAGTACGGGCAATGAG.